The clone carrying this TCR beta chain was counted a single time. Antigen: not known. This sample is part of a study of T cell responses to AZD1222 COVID-19 vaccine. The repertoire was sequenced with immunoSEQ multiplex PCR; TCRdb's copy has only in-frame clones and lacks some. The sample lists 150,000 to 170,000 clones, around 85% occurring once. V lost 5 bases to trimming and J lost 5 bases; unmatched junction nucleotides: 7. The V gene's germline CDR1 is MNHEY and CDR2 SMNVEV (reference sequence). The CDR3 loop spans 15 amino acids. Findings and caveats of the study: Most donors were white British and more were female, and clonal diversity was possibly underestimated.

The rearrangement joins TRBV27 to TRBJ1-1, with 11 bases matching TRBD1. The receptor was isolated from an adult in good health. This specimen consisted of peripheral blood, obtained on day 0 of MenACWY control vaccination. This chain's CDR3 is CASSLRTGGLTEAFF. The CDR3 nucleotides read TGTGCCAGCAGTCTCCGGACAGGGGGCTTGACTGAAGCTTTCTTT.